The 5 T cell receptor beta chains given below trace back to one sample, sequenced in a study of shared T cell receptors in the human thymus. Libraries were prepared by immunoSEQ multiplex PCR; TCRdb keeps only in-frame clonotypes and omits some of them. The profile shows approximately 730,000 clones, approximately 85% of them singletons. These data were also reused for a study on human thymus T cells.

Sequencing was done on a sample of thymocytes. The receptor set was obtained from a girl in the first two years of life with a congenital heart defect.

The V and J genes are TRBV6-1 and TRBJ1-2; 12 bases are a match to TRBD1. V lost 0 bases, J lost 8 bases, and 19 bases stayed unmatched. Germline V gene lookup returns CDR1 MNHNS and CDR2 SASEGT. The CDR3 is 20 residues long. Written as DNA, the CDR3 is TGTGCCAGCAGTGAAGCGAGTTTCGTTACCGGGACAGGGGGCGTGGGCGGCTACACCTTC. As protein: CASSEASFVTGTGGVGGYTF.

This clone has more than one count but fewer than ten. This chain connects TRBV4-1 to TRBJ1-2, with D hard to call. The germline gives CDR1 MGHRA, CDR2 YSYEKL. V was cut by 0 bases and J by 1 base, with 9 bases left in between. CDR3 length equals 15 residues. In DNA form, the CDR3 reads TGCGCCAGCAGCCAAGAGGAGGTACATAACTATGGCTACACCTTC. This gives the protein CASSQEEVHNYGYTF.

V usage is TRBV18 and J usage is TRBJ1-2; D unresolved. Per the germline V gene, CDR1 is KGHSH and CDR2 is LQKENI. Trimming removed 2 bases from V and 1 base from J, with 8 bases in between. The CDR3 has 14 residues. The CDR3 protein is CASSPMRINYGYTF. DNA of the CDR3: TGTGCCAGCTCACCAATGAGAATTAACTATGGCTACACCTTC. The whole variable domain, filled in from reference TRBV18 and TRBJ1-2, reads NAGVMQNPRHLVRRRGQEARLRCSPMKGHSHVYWYRQLPEEGLKFMVYLQKENIIDESGMPKERFSAEFPKEGPSILRIQQVVRGDSAAYFCASSPMRINYGYTFGSGTRLTVV.

The genes are TRBV7-9 and TRBJ1-3; 7 bases match TRBD1. From germline, CDR1 is SEHNR and CDR2 FQNEAQ (reference sequence). CDR3 length: 15 amino acids. V trimming: 5 bases; J trimming: 0 bases; junction bases outside the gene matches: 4. CDR3 bases: TGTGCCAGCAGCGGGGACAGAAACTCTGGAAACACCATATATTTT. It codes for CASSGDRNSGNTIYF.

This chain joins TRBV7-8 and TRBJ2-4, with D tentatively TRBD2 (6 bases). The V gene's germline CDR1 is SGHVS and CDR2 FQNEAQ. Trimming stripped 1 base from V and 7 bases from J, with 14 bases between. CDR3 length: 15 amino acids. The CDR3 DNA follows: TGTGCCAGCAGCTTAGTGGAGGGTATCGAGAACATTCAGTACTTC. Its protein product is CASSLVEGIENIQYF. Using reference TRBV7-8 and TRBJ2-4 for the parts outside the CDR3, the full variable domain is GAGVSQSPRYKVAKRGQDVALRCDPISGHVSLFWYQQALGQGPEFLTYFQNEAQLDKSGLPSDRFFAERPEGSVSTLKIQRTQQEDSAVYLCASSLVEGIENIQYFGAGTRLSVL.